This TCR beta chain emerged from a study of T cells after yellow fever vaccination (dated by TCRdb to the late 2010s). About the full investigation: The SMART-Seq v4 Ultra Low Input RNA kit was used to prepare libraries from fractions with low cell numbers. To follow T-cell clones before and after primary and booster YFV17D yellow fever vaccination, bulk TCR alpha and beta repertoires were sequenced over time. Two healthy male donors made up the cohort, one aged 18 to 29 years and the other aged 30 to 40 years. Blood was collected at multiple timepoints before and after primary and secondary immunization, and bulk PBMC replicates and cell subsets were isolated. What the work shows at the level of the full study, not this receptor alone: The study included only two donors, which limits how far the findings can be generalized. Most clones expanded after primary vaccination (around 96% of CD4 and about 85% of CD8) were re-detected after the booster, suggesting that broad memory maintenance occurred. A small share of clonotypes occurred in both CD4 and CD8 compartments, likely arising from convergent recombination. The secondary T-cell response was found to be weaker but faster than the primary response, with a peak reached on day 5 rather than on day 15. Computational filtering was needed because FACS-sorted repertoires could contain abundant contaminating clonotypes from the bulk population.

The sample holds a few counts of this clonotype. It has no known antigen specificity. Base qualities are not at hand, and no much larger clone is one base apart. The CDR3 contains 11 residues, cysteine and phenylalanine counted. Just CDR3 DNA is preserved here, 33 bases in frame from base 1. Trimming at the junction amounts to 7 bases on V and 4 bases on J, and the germline ends lie 11 bases apart. Sequences DFQATT (CDR1) and SNEGSKA (CDR2) are obtained from the germline V gene (reference sequence). Taken with the paper, the label for treatment or condition translates to: live attenuated yellow fever vaccine strain. A standard Ficoll-Paque protocol was used to isolate PBMCs from peripheral blood. Dynabeads CD4 and CD8 positive selection kits were used to isolate CD4 and CD8 T-cell fractions. TriZol was used to extract RNA from bulk PBMCs, CD4 and CD8 fractions, and dextramer-positive and dextramer-negative fractions.

TCR cDNA was made using 5'RACE template switching, a step that added a universal primer site and unique molecular identifiers. Priming for cDNA synthesis came from both the TCR alpha and TCR beta constant segments. Library amplification involved two PCR steps, and the second step added sample barcodes and sequencing adapters. Sequencing of the libraries was done on either Illumina HiSeq 2500 (2x100 bp) or NovaSeq (2x150 bp). The study's own analysis went as follows. MIGEC was used to demultiplex reads and collapse the reads into UMI consensus sequences, and MiXCR was used for V(D)J alignment. Using edgeR on replicate PBMC samples, clonotypes were called vaccine-responding if FDR was below 0.01 and the log2 fold change was above 5 up to day 15. CD4 or CD8 identity was assigned to each bulk clonotype according to whether the clonotype was present at higher abundance in the sequenced CD4 repertoire or the sequenced CD8 repertoire. TCRdb cleaned the public reads at Q25 with fastp, built clones with MiXCR and kept in-frame beta chains. One record per CDR3 amino acid sequence lists the most common genes and DNA. The V and J calls, along with clone size, are taken from TCRdb and not from the paper's own processing. The sample table holds 78,000 or so distinct CDR3 sequences, of which more than 5.5% were seen once. About 27% of the sample rests with the top ten.

The sequence links TRBV20-1 to TRBJ2-7; TRBD2 is a weak D gene call, 6 bases matching. The sequence was obtained from a man between 18 and 29 years old who received the YFV17D yellow fever vaccine. The sequenced sample was CD8+ T cells sorted from PBMCs, obtained 10 to 11 days after the first yellow fever vaccination. At the DNA level, the sequence is TGCAGTGGCCAGGAGGGTTACGAGCAGTACTTC. This yields the protein CSGQEGYEQYF.